This T cell receptor beta chain originates from a study of early T cells in non-severe SARS-CoV-2 infection. Study background: The input, bulk RNA from unsorted whole blood, was sequenced, and chains were unpaired.

This clonotype has only a few counts. Its target is unknown. Study-wide results and limits: A preference for anti-spike CD8 responses marked VDJdb matching, which missed private and CD4 specificities.

Each single cDNA molecule received a unique molecular identifier. In TCRdb, the 5' RACE reads were re-called with MiXCR into one record per CDR3 protein. The sample carries roughly 17,000 distinct CDR3 sequences, about 5.6% recorded once. Germline V lookup: CDR1 MNHEY, CDR2 SMNVEV (reference sequence). The CDR3 consists of 14 residues. Trimming stripped 6 bases from V and 6 bases from J, with 18 bases between. Material: whole blood, obtained at baseline. This receptor was taken from an adult who was a healthcare worker with PCR-confirmed SARS-CoV-2 infection or an uninfected control (not recorded which). The chain employs TRBV27 and TRBJ2-7; possibly TRBD1 for D (6 bases). CDR3 in DNA: TGTGCCAGCAGCGTACAGGGAAATTCGGCCGAGCAGTACTTC. Amino acid sequence: CASSVQGNSAEQYF.